The entry below gives a single T cell receptor beta chain sequence along with its context. Antigen unknown. These data come from a study of OX40 agonist ivuxolimab in advanced cancers. On the study more broadly: All patients had ivuxolimab intravenously every 2 weeks at 0.01 to 10 mg/kg. Prior anti-PD-1, anti-PD-L1 or anti-CTLA-4 therapy was allowed; roughly 40% had some. General study findings and limits: The authors also found low normalized T-cell clonal expansion in some nonresponders.

Only in-frame clones appear in the TCRdb table, and some are missing; sequencing was by immunoSEQ multiplex PCR. The table records 40,000 to 55,000 clones, approximately 95% of them present only once. The source of this sequence is an adult with an advanced solid tumor such as melanoma, head and neck, liver or kidney cancer. The sequencing here drew on CD4+ or CD8+ T cells sorted from blood, taken in a trial of the OX40 agonist ivuxolimab.

The CDR3 coding sequence is TGTGCCAGCAGTCACCCCTCGGGGGCAACTAATGAAAAACTGTTTTTT. Its protein is CASSHPSGATNEKLFF. This chain joins TRBV28 and TRBJ1-4; possibly TRBD1 for D (5 bases). V was cut by 5 bases and J by 0 bases, with 13 bases left in between. This CDR3 is 16 amino acids long. Looked up from germline, CDR1 is MDHEN and CDR2 is SYDVKM.